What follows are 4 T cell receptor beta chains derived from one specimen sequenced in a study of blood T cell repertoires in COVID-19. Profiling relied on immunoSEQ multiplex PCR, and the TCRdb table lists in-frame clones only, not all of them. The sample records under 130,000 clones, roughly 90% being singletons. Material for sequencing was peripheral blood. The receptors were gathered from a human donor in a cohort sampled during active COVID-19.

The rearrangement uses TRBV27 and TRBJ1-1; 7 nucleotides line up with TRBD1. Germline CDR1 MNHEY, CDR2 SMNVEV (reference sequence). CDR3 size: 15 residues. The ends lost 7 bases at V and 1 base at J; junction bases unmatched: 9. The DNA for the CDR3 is TGTGCCAGCAAGTACAGGGGTTTCGGGAACACTGAAGCTTTCTTT. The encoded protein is CASKYRGFGNTEAFF.

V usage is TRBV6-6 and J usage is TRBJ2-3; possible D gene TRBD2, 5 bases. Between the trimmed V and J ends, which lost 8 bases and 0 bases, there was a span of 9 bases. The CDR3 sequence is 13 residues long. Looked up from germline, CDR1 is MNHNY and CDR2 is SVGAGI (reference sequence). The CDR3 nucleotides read TGTGCCAGCGAGACGGGAAGCACAGATACGCAGTATTTT. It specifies CASETGSTDTQYF.

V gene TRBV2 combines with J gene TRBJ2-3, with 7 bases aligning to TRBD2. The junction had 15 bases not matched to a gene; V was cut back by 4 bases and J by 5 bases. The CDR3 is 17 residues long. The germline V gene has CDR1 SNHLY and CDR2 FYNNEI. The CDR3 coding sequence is TGTGCCAGCAGTGGAAGTGCTAGCGGTATCTGGAGAGATACGCAGTATTTT. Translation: CASSGSASGIWRDTQYF.

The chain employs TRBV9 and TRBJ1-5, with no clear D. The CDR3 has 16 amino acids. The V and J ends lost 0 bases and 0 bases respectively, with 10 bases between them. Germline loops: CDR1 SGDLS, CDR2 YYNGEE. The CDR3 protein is CASSVEADYSNQPQHF. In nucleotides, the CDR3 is TGTGCCAGCAGCGTAGAAGCAGACTATAGCAATCAGCCCCAGCATTTT.